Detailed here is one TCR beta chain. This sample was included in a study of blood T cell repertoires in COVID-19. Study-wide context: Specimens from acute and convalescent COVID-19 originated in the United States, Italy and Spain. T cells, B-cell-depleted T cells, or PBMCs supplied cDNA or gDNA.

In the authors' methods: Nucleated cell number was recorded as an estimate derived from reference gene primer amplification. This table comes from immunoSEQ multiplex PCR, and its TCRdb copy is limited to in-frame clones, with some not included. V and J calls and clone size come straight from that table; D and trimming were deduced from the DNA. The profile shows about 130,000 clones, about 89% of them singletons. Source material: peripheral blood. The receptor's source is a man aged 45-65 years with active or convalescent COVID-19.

CDR3 DNA: TGTGCCAGCAGCCGAGACAGGGAAGAGACCCAGTACTTC. This gives the protein CASSRDREETQYF. The V gene is TRBV7-2, the J gene TRBJ2-5; the match to TRBD1 covers 7 bases. The V and J ends lost 5 bases and 3 bases, in that order; junction bases with no gene match: 3. The CDR3 contains 13 residues. CDR1 and CDR2 from the germline V gene are SGHTA and FQGNSA.